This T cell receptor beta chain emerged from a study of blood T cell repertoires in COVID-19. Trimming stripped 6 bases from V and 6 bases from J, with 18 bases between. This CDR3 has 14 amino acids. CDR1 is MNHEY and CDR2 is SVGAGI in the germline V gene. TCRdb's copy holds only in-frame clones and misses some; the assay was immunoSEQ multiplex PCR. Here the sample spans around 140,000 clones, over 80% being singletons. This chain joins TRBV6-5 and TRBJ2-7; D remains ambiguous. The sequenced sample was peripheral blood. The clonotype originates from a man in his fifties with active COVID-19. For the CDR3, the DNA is TGTGCCAGCAGCCCCCGAGCCCCTGGGCGCGAGCAGTACTTC. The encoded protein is CASSPRAPGREQYF.